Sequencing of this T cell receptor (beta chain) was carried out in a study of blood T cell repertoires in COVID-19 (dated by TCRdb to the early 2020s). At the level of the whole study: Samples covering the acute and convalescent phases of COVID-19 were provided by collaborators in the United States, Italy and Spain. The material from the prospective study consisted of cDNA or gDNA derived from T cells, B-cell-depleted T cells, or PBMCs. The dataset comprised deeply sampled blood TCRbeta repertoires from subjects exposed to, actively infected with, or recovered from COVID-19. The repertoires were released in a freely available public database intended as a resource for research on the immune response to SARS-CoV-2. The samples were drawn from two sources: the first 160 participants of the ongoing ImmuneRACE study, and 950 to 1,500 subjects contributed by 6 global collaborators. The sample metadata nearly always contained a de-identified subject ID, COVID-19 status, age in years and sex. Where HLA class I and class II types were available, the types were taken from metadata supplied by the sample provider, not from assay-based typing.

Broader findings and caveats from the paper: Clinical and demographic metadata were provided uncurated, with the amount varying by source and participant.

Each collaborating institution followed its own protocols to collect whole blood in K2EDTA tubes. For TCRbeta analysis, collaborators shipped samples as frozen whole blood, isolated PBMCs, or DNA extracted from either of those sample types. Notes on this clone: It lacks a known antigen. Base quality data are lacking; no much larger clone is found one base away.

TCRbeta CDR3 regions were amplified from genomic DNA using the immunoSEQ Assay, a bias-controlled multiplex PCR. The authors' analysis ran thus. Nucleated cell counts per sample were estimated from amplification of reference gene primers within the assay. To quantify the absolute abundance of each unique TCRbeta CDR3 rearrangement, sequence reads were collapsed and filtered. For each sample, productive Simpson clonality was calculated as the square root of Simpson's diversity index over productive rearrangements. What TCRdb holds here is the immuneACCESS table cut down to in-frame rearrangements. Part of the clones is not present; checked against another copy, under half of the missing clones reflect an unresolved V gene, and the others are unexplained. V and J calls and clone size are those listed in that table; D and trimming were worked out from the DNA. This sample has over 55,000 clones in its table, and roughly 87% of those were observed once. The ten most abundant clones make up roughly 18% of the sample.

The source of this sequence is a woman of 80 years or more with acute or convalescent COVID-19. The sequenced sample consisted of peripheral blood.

DNA sequence: TGTGCCTGGAAAAGGATAGGGCCCGGGACTTTCTTT. Translated, it reads CAWKRIGPGTFF. The V and J genes are TRBV30 and TRBJ1-1; confidence is insufficient to name the D gene. CDR1 and CDR2, looked up from the germline V gene (reference sequence), are GTSNPN and SVGIG. Inclusive of the bounding cysteine and phenylalanine, the CDR3 is 12 residues long. The kept DNA is CDR3 alone, 36 bases in frame from the first base. The V and J ends are trimmed by 4 bases and 12 bases, leaving 18 bases between them.